This T cell receptor (beta chain) was identified in a study of blood T cell repertoires in COVID-19. At the level of the study: T cells, B-cell-depleted T cells, or PBMCs provided the cDNA or gDNA that served as material.

Clones were sequenced by immunoSEQ multiplex PCR, and TCRdb holds only the in-frame ones, with some missing. The sample lists some 94,000 clones, about nine tenths occurring once. The germline gives CDR1 WSHSY, CDR2 SAAADI. This CDR3 region has 14 residues. V was pared by 4 bases and J by 0 bases, with 9 bases between. Sequenced sample: peripheral blood. The chain uses TRBV10-2 and TRBJ1-1, with a weak D call TRBD1 (6 bases). This TCR derives from a human donor in a cohort sampled during active COVID-19. CDR3 nucleotide sequence: TGCGCCAGCAGTGTTAACAGGGTGAACACTGAAGCTTTCTTT. Translating it yields CASSVNRVNTEAFF.